The sequence of this T cell receptor (beta chain) was determined in a study of OX40 agonist ivuxolimab in advanced cancers. The CDR3 is made up of 16 amino acids. Per the germline V gene, CDR1 is MDHEN and CDR2 is SYDVKM. The junction had 3 bases not matched to a gene; V was cut back by 3 bases and J by 2 bases. TCRdb keeps only in-frame clones here, not all; method: immunoSEQ multiplex PCR. The sample has roughly 25,000 clones, about four fifths seen once. The sequence was obtained from an adult with an advanced solid tumor such as melanoma, head and neck, liver or kidney cancer. The V and J genes are TRBV28 and TRBJ1-3; TRBD1 matches at 11 bases. Sequencing was performed on CD4+ or CD8+ T cells sorted from blood, taken in a trial of the OX40 agonist ivuxolimab. CDR3 sequence: CASSFPDRGPGNTIYF. CDR3 nucleotide sequence: TGTGCCAGCAGTTTCCCGGACAGGGGGCCTGGAAACACCATATATTTT.